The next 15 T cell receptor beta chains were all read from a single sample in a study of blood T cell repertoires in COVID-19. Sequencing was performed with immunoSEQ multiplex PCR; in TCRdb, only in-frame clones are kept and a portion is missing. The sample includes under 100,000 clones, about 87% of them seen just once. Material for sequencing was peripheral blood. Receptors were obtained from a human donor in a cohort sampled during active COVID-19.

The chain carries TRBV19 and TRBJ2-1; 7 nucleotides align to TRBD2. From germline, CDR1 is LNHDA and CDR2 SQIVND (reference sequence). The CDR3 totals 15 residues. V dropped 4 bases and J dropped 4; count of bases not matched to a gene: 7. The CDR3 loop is CASSNTGTKYNEQFF. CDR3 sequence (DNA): TGTGCCAGTAGTAATACCGGGACTAAATACAATGAGCAGTTCTTC.

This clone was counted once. In DNA, the CDR3 is TGTGCCAGTAGTCAGACAGGGGCCCCGGACATTCAGTACTTC. Protein: CASSQTGAPDIQYF. The chain employs TRBV19 and TRBJ2-4, with TRBD1 identical over 8 bases. CDR1 is LNHDA and CDR2 is SQIVND in the germline V gene (reference sequence). CDR3 length: 14 amino acids. The V and J ends lost 5 bases and 8 bases, in that order; junction bases with no gene match: 8.

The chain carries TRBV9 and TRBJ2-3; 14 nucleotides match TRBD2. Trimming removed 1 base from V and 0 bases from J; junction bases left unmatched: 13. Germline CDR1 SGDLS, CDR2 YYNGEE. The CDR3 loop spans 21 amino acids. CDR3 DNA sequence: TGTGCCAGCAGCGTAACAACAAACAGACTAGCGGGGGGGCGGAGCACAGATACGCAGTATTTT. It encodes CASSVTTNRLAGGRSTDTQYF.

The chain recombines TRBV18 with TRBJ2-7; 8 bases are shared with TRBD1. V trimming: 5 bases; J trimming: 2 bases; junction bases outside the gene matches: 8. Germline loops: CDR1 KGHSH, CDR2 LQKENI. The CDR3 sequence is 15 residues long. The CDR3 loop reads CASSGRTGSAYEQYF. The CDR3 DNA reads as TGTGCCAGCTCAGGTAGGACAGGGTCTGCCTACGAGCAGTACTTC.

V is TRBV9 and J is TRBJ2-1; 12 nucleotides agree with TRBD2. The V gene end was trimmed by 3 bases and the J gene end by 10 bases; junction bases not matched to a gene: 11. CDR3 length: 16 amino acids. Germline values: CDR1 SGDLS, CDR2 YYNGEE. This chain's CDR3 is CASSALLAGGLGEQFF. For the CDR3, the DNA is TGTGCCAGCAGCGCACTCCTAGCGGGGGGGCTAGGGGAGCAGTTCTTC.

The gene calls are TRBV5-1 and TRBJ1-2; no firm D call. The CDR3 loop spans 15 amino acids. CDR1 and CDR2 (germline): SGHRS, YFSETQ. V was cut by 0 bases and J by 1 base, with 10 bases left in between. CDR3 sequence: CASSLDRPNNYGYTF. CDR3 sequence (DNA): TGCGCCAGCAGCTTGGACAGACCTAATAACTATGGCTACACCTTC.

CDR3 in DNA: TGTGCCAGCAGCCCGAGACTTCGAGCCACAGATACGCAGTATTTT. It translates to CASSPRLRATDTQYF. This chain uses TRBV13 with TRBJ2-3; D is unresolved. CDR1 and CDR2 (germline): PRHDT, FYEKMQ (reference sequence). V was clipped by 5 bases and J by 2 bases, with 14 bases between them. This CDR3 region has 15 residues.

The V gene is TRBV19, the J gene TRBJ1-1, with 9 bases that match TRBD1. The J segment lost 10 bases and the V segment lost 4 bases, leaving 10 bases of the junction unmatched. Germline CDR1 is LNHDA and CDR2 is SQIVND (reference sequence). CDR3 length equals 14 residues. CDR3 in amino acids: CASSNPGQGLIAFF. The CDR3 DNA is TGTGCCAGTAGTAATCCGGGACAGGGTTTAATAGCTTTCTTT.

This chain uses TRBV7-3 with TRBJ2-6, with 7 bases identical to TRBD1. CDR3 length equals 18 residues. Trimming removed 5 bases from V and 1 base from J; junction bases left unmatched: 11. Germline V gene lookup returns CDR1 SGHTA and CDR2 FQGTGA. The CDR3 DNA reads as TGTGCCAGCAGCCTGGGACAGTTTTGGAATTCTGGGGCCAACGTCCTGACTTTC. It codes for CASSLGQFWNSGANVLTF.

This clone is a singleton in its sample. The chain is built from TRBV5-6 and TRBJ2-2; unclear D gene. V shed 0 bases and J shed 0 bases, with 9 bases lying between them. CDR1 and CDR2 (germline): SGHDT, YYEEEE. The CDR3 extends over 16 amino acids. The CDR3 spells CASSLVVTSNTGELFF. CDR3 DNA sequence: TGTGCCAGCAGCTTGGTTGTGACATCGAACACCGGGGAGCTGTTTTTT.

The CDR3 here is CAWSSRASSPLHF. The CDR3 nucleotides read TGTGCCTGGAGTTCCAGGGCTAGTTCACCCCTCCACTTT. This rearrangement joins TRBV30 to TRBJ1-6; TRBD1 is a possible D gene (5 bases). CDR1 GTSNPN and CDR2 SVGIG come from the germline V gene (reference sequence). The CDR3 is 13 residues long. V gave up 2 bases and J gave up 9 bases, with 11 bases separating them.

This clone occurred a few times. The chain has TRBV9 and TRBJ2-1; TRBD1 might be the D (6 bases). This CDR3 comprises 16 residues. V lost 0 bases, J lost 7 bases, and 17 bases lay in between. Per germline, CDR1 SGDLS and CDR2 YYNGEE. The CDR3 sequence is CASSVGHRANRNEQFF. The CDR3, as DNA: TGTGCCAGCAGCGTAGGGCACAGGGCTAATAGGAATGAGCAGTTCTTC.

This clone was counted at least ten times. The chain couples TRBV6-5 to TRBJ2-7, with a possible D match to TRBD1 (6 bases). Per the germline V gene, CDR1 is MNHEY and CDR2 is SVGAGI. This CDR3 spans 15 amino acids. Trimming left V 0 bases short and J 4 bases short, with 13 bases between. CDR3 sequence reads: CASSYSTPGTYEQYF. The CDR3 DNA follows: TGTGCCAGCAGTTACTCGACCCCCGGGACATACGAGCAGTACTTC.

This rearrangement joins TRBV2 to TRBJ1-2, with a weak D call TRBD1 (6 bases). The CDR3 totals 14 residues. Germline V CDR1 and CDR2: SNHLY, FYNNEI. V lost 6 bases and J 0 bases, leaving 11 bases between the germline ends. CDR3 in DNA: TGTGCCAGCAGAAGACAGGTGGCTAACTATGGCTACACCTTC. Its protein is CASRRQVANYGYTF. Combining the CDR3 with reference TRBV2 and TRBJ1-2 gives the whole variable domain EPEVTQTPSHQVTQMGQEVILRCVPISNHLYFYWYRQILGQKVEFLVSFYNNEISEKSEIFDDQFSVERPDGSNFTLKIRSTKLEDSAMYFCASRRQVANYGYTFGSGTRLTVV.

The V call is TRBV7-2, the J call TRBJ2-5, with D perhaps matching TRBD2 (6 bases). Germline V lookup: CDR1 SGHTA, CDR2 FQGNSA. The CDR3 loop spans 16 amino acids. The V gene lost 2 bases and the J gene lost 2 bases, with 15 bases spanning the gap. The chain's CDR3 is CASSLNGGRFQETQYF. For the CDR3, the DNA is TGTGCCAGCAGCTTAAACGGGGGACGGTTTCAAGAGACCCAGTACTTC.